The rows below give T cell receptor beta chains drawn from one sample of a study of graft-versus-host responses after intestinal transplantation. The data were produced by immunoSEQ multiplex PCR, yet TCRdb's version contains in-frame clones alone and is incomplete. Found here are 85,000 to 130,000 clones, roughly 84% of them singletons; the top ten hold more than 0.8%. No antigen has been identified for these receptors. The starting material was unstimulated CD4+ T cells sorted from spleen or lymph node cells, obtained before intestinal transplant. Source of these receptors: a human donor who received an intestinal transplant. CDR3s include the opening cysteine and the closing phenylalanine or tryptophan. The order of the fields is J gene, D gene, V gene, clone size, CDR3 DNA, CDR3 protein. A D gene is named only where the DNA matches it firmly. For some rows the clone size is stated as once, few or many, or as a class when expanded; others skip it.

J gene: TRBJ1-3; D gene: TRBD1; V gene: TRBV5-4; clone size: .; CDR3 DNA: TGTGCCAGCAGCTCTACAGGGGAGACTGGAAACACCATATATTTT; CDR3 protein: CASSSTGETGNTIYF
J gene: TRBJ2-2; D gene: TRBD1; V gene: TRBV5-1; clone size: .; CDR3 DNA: TGCGCCAGCAGCCCCCCGGGACAGGGGAACACCGGGGAGCTGTTTTTT; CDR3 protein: CASSPPGQGNTGELFF
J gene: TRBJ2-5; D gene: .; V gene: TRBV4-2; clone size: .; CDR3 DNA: TGTGCCAGCAGCCCAAGTTCCGGGGGCGAGACCCAGTACTTC; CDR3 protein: CASSPSSGGETQYF
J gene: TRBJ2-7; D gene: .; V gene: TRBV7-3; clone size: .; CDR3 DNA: TGTGCCAGCAGCATGGGACCAATGCTGGCCTACGAGCAGTACTTC; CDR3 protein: CASSMGPMLAYEQYF
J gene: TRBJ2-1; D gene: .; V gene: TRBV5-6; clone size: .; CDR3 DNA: TGTGCCAGCAGCCCCACGGGCGGAATCAATGAGCAGTTCTTC; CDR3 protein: CASSPTGGINEQFF
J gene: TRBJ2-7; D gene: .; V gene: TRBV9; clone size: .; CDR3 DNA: TGTGCCAGCAGCGTAGACGGGAGAACGTGGAACGAGCAGTACTTC; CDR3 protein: CASSVDGRTWNEQYF
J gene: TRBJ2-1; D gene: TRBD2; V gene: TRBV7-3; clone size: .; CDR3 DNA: TGTGCCAGCAGCCCAAAGACTAGCGGGAGGAATGAGCAGTTCTTC; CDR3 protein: CASSPKTSGRNEQFF
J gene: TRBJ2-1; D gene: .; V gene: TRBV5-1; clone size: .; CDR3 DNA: TGCGCCAGCAGCTTGGGGAGGGGGTACTCCTACAATGAGCAGTTCTTC; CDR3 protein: CASSLGRGYSYNEQFF
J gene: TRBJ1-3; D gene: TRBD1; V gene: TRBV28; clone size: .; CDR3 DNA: TGTGCCAGCAGTTTGGATAACAGGGGTAACACCATATATTTT; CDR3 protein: CASSLDNRGNTIYF
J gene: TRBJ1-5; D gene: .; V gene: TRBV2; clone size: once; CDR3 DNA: TGTGCCAGCAGTGAAGGGGGGCTTCAGCCCCAGCATTTT; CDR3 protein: CASSEGGLQPQHF
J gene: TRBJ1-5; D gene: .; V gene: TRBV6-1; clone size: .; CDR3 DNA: TGTGCCAGCAGTGTCCCCGCGGGTCTTAATAATCAGCCCCAGCATTTT; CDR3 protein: CASSVPAGLNNQPQHF
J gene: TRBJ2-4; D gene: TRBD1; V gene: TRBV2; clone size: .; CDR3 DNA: TGTGCCAGCAGTGATGGGACAGGGGCCAAAAACATTCAGTACTTC; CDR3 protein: CASSDGTGAKNIQYF
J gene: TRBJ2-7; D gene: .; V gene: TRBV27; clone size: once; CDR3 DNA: TGTGCCAGCGGCAGCAGGGCTCCATTCTACGAGCAGTACTTC; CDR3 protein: CASGSRAPFYEQYF
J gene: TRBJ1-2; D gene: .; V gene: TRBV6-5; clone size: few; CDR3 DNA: TGTGCCAGCAGTTTTACCATGACACTAAGGAGCAATGGCTACACCTTC; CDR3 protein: CASSFTMTLRSNGYTF
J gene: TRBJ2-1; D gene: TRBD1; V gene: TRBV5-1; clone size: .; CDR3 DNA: TGCGCCAGCAGCACCCGACAGGGGGCCACCAGCTCCTACAATGAGCAGTTCTTC; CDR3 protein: CASSTRQGATSSYNEQFF
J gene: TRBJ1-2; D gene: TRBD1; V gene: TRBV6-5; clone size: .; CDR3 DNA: TGTGCCAGCAGATCACCTACAGGGGATTATTATGGCTACACCTTC; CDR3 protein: CASRSPTGDYYGYTF
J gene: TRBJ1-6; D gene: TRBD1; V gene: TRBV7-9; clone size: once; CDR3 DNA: TGTGCCAGCAGACCAAGACTTGGGACAGAAGATAATTCACCCCTCCACTTT; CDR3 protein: CASRPRLGTEDNSPLHF
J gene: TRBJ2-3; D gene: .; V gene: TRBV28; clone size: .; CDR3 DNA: TGTGCCAGCAGTTTAAAGATTCAAGCGCAGTATTTT; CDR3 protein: CASSLKIQAQYF
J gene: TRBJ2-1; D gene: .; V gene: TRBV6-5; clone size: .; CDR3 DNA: TGTGCCAGCCGTCCTGGGGGTCCCTACAATGAGCAGTTCTTC; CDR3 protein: CASRPGGPYNEQFF
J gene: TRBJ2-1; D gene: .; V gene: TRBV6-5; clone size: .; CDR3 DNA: TGTGCCAGCAGTTACCAACGGGGGCCCATGAGTGAGCAGTTCTTC; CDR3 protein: CASSYQRGPMSEQFF
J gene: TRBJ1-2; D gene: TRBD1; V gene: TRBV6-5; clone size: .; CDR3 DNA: TGTGCCAGCAGTTACTCTACAGGGGGGACGCCCTATGGCTACACCTTC; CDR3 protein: CASSYSTGGTPYGYTF
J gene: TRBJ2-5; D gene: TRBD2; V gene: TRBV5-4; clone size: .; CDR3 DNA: TGTGCCAGCAGTCCGGGACTAGCGGGAGCGCTCCAAGAGACCCAGTACTTC; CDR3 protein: CASSPGLAGALQETQYF
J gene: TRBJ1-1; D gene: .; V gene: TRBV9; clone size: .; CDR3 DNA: TGTGCCAGCAGCGTAAGTGGGGGGGCGAGGTCTTTCTTT; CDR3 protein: CASSVSGGARSFF
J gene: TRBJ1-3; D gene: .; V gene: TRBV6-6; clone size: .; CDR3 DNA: TGTGCCAGTACTATCTCTGGAAACACCATATATTTT; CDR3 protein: CASTISGNTIYF
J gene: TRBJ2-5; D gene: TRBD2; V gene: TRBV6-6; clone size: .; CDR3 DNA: TGTGCCAGCAGTGATAGCGGGGGGGCCCGGGAGACCCAGTACTTC; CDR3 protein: CASSDSGGARETQYF
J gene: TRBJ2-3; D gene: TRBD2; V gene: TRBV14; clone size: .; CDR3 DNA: TGTGCCAGCAGCCGAACTAGCGGGGTCGATACGCAGTATTTT; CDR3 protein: CASSRTSGVDTQYF
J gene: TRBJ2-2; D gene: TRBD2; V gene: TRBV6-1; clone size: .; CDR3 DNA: TGTGCCAGCAGCACCGGGAGGGCCGGGGAGCTGTTTTTT; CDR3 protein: CASSTGRAGELFF
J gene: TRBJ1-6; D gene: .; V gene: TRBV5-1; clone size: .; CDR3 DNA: TGCGCCAGCAGCTTGGGTGCGGGGGCGGAATGGAATTCACCCCTCCACTTT; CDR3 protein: CASSLGAGAEWNSPLHF
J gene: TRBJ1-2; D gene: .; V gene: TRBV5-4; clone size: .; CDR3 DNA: TGTGCCAGCAGCTTGGACTATGGCTACACCTTC; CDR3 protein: CASSLDYGYTF
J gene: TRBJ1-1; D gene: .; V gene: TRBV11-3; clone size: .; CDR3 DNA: TGTGCCAGCAGCTTAGCGCCGAACACTGAAGCTTTCTTT; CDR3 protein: CASSLAPNTEAFF
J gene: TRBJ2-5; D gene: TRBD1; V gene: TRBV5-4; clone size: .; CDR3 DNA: TGTGCCAGCAGCCTAGCTCGACAGGGCGGGCGAGAGACCCAGTACTTC; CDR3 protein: CASSLARQGGRETQYF
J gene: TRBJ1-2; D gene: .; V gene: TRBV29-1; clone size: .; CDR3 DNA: TGCAGCGCCGCGATACAGCGAGCTAACTATGGCTACACCTTC; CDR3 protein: CSAAIQRANYGYTF
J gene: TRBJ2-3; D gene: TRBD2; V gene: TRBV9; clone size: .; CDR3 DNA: TGTGCCAGCAGCGTAAGAACGAGCGGGACCACAGATACGCAGTATTTT; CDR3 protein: CASSVRTSGTTDTQYF
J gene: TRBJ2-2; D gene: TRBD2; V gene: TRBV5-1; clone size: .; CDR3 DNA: TGCGCCAGCAGCTTGTCTTCTTGGACTAGCCAGTCCGGGGAGCTGTTTTTT; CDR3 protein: CASSLSSWTSQSGELFF
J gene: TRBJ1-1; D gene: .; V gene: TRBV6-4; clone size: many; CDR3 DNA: TGTGCCAGCAGTGCCCAGGGAGGCACTGAAGCTTTCTTT; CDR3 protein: CASSAQGGTEAFF
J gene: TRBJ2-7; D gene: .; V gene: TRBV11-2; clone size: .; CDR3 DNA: TGTGCCAGCAGCTTAGGTACCTACGAGCAGTACTTC; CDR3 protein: CASSLGTYEQYF
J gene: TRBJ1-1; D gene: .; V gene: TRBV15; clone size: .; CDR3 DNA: TGTGCCACCAGCAGAGGGGGCACTGAAGCTTTCTTT; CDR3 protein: CATSRGGTEAFF
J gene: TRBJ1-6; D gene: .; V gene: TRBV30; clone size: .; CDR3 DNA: TGTGCCTGGAGTGAGGTGGGCAGCGCCCTCCACTTT; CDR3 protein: CAWSEVGSALHF
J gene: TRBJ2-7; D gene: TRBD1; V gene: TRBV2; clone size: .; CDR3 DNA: TGTGCCAGCGGGGGACAGGGGCGCTACGAGCAGTACTTC; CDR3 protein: CASGGQGRYEQYF
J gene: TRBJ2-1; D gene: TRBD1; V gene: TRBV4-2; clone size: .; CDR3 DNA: TGTGCCAGCAGCCAAGCGCAGGGGGCGCTGGCCTACAATGAGCAGTTCTTC; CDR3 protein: CASSQAQGALAYNEQFF